One TCR beta chain is described in this entry. This sample stems from a study of T cell changes during pregnancy in multiple sclerosis. Assay: immunoSEQ multiplex PCR; the TCRdb copy retains only in-frame clones and omits some. Here the sample spans fewer than 85,000 clones, 80% to 95% being singletons. Deletions cut 5 bases from V and 5 bases from J, with 12 bases between. This CDR3 contains 14 residues. The germline V gene has CDR1 SGHTA and CDR2 FQGTGA. The clonotype originates from a female donor with multiple sclerosis, enrolled in a pregnancy study. The genes are TRBV7-3 and TRBJ2-2; possible D gene TRBD1, 6 bases. This material consisted of peripheral blood, taken in the second trimester of pregnancy. This CDR3 reads CASSPGQPTGELFF. CDR3 nucleotides: TGTGCCAGCAGCCCCGGACAGCCGACCGGGGAGCTGTTTTTT.